The 12 T cell receptor beta chains reported below all come from one sample, sequenced in a study of T cells in Graves' hyperthyroidism and ophthalmopathy. Amplification of TCR beta CDR3 regions was performed using RNA transcripts as template. RT-PCR in the first round (using the HTBI primer set) targeted the TCR CDR3. One entry per CDR3 protein results from TCRdb running MiXCR on the multiplex PCR reads. The table includes about 700,000 distinct CDR3 sequences, 14% detected once. Source material: blood. The receptor set was obtained from a young woman with Graves' hyperthyroidism.

This clonotype was observed many times. V and J are TRBV20-1 and TRBJ2-7; TRBD2 matches 8 bases. CDR1 and CDR2 from the germline V gene are DFQATT and SNEGSKA (reference sequence). This CDR3 is built from 15 residues. The J segment lost 0 bases and the V segment lost 1 base, leaving 5 bases of the junction unmatched. The CDR3 loop is CSARVWREDSYEQYF. The CDR3 DNA is TGCAGTGCTAGAGTCTGGCGGGAGGACTCCTACGAGCAGTACTTC.

The V call is TRBV9, the J call TRBJ2-1; D might be TRBD1 (6 bases). The CDR3 length is 15 residues. V was trimmed by 0 bases and J by 1 base, leaving 8 bases between them. Per the germline V gene, CDR1 is SGDLS and CDR2 is YYNGEE. In nucleotides, the CDR3 is TGTGCCAGCAGCGTAGCTACAGGGTCCTACAATGAGCAGTTCTTC. Translated, it gives CASSVATGSYNEQFF.

This clonotype was seen many times. The chain joins TRBV30 to TRBJ2-1, with 8 bases fitting TRBD2. Germline loops: CDR1 GTSNPN, CDR2 SVGIG (reference sequence). V dropped 2 bases and J dropped 5; count of bases not matched to a gene: 2. This CDR3 is 13 amino acids long. In nucleotides, the CDR3 is TGTGCCTGGAGTAGCGGGAGCGACAATGAGCAGTTCTTC. Translated, it gives CAWSSGSDNEQFF.

Ten or more counts support this clonotype. The rearrangement uses TRBV6-1 and TRBJ1-1; tentatively, D is TRBD1 (5 bases). V lost 6 bases to trimming and J lost 5 bases, with 16 bases between them. There are 14 residues in the CDR3. Germline V CDR1 and CDR2: MNHNS, SASEGT. The CDR3 here is CASRFGGGSTEAFF. CDR3 nucleotide sequence: TGTGCCAGCAGGTTTGGGGGGGGGAGTACTGAAGCTTTCTTT.

This clonotype was observed many times. The chain couples TRBV5-4 to TRBJ2-7; D not certain. Germline V gene sequence: CDR1 SGHNT, CDR2 YYREEE (reference sequence). V lost 1 base and J lost 2, with 13 bases in between. CDR3 length: 15 amino acids. The CDR3 coding sequence is TGTGCCAGCAGCTTGCCGGTCGGCAGGACCTACGAGCAGTACTTC. Its protein is CASSLPVGRTYEQYF.

This clonotype was detected many times. The chain combines TRBV2 with TRBJ1-5; D possibly corresponds to TRBD1 (5 bases). Trimming took off 6 bases at V and 5 bases at J, with 11 bases between the two ends. The CDR3 covers 13 residues. Germline values: CDR1 SNHLY, CDR2 FYNNEI. Here the CDR3 DNA reads TGTGCCAGCAGGGCGGGACCGTATCAGCCCCAGCATTTT. Translated: CASRAGPYQPQHF.

This clonotype was picked up a small number of times. The chain couples TRBV9 to TRBJ2-2; D is tentatively TRBD1 or TRBD2 (5 bases each). From germline, CDR1 is SGDLS and CDR2 YYNGEE. The CDR3 loop spans 14 amino acids. V lost 0 bases to trimming and J lost 8 bases, with 11 bases between them. The CDR3 region has the DNA TGTGCCAGCAGCGTAGGAGGGGCCACAGGGGAGCTGTTTTTT. Translated: CASSVGGATGELFF.

J is TRBJ2-7 and V is TRBV4-2; tentatively, D is TRBD1 (5 bases). Germline assignment: CDR1 LGHNA and CDR2 YNFKEQ. V was cut by 0 bases and J by 4 bases, with 16 bases left in between. The CDR3 loop spans 16 amino acids. This CDR3 reads CASSQDRDPRSYEQYF. DNA of the CDR3: TGTGCCAGCAGCCAAGACAGGGATCCCAGATCTTACGAGCAGTACTTC.

This chain links TRBV4-3 with TRBJ1-2, with 10 nucleotides matching TRBD1. Germline CDR1 is LGHNA and CDR2 is YSLEER. V was pared by 1 base and J by 7 bases, with 9 bases of the junction left unmatched. The CDR3 totals 16 residues. The CDR3 bases are TGCGCCAGCAGCCAAGGATTCAGACAGGGGGCATCTGGCTACACCTTC. The encoded protein is CASSQGFRQGASGYTF.

This clonotype showed up many times. V and J are TRBV20-1 and TRBJ1-2; weak D call: TRBD1 (5 bases). The CDR3 consists of 15 residues. The V and J ends lost 0 bases and 5 bases respectively, with 16 bases between them. CDR1 and CDR2 (germline): DFQATT, SNEGSKA (reference sequence). The CDR3 spells CSARDPGDPYYGYTF. The CDR3, as DNA: TGCAGTGCTAGAGATCCCGGGGACCCTTATTATGGCTACACCTTC.

There are many counts of this clonotype. J is TRBJ2-1 and V is TRBV20-1; D is perhaps TRBD1 or TRBD2 (5 bases each). V gave up 5 bases and J gave up 9 bases, with 17 bases separating them. This CDR3 spans 13 amino acids. Germline V gene data show CDR1 as DFQATT and CDR2 as SNEGSKA (reference sequence). The DNA of the CDR3 is TGCAGTGCTGGGTTAGGGGACGGGACTGAGCAGTTCTTC. Translated, it gives CSAGLGDGTEQFF.

This clonotype was observed a few times. The J gene is TRBJ2-7, the V gene TRBV12-5; maybe TRBD1 (6 bases). V was pared by 1 base and J by 7 bases, with 14 bases between. CDR3 length: 14 amino acids. CDR1 and CDR2 from the germline V gene are LGHNT and FRNRAP. In DNA form, the CDR3 reads TGTGCTAGTGGTTTGGGGGGGCCGGAACGAGAGCAGTACTTC. This codes for CASGLGGPEREQYF.